The 8 T cell receptor beta chains below were found in one sample sequenced in a study of a mutant IDH1 vaccine in newly diagnosed glioma. Their target antigens are unknown. Time point meaning: week 35, safety follow-up. With topical imiquimod, each dose of the vaccine consisted of 300 ug of mutant IDH1 20-mer peptide. The assay was immunoSEQ multiplex PCR, and TCRdb's table has in-frame clones only and misses some. Of about 46,000 clones listed, 85% to 95% are singletons. Sequences were derived from PBMCs, sampled from a glioma patient whose treatment included an IDH1 peptide vaccine. These receptors were obtained from a man aged 45-60 years with glioma.

The CDR3: CASSPPYTANYGYTF. CDR3 DNA: TGTGCCAGCTCACCACCTTACACAGCTAACTATGGCTACACCTTC. The chain uses TRBV18 and TRBJ1-2; D remains ambiguous. Germline V gene lookup returns CDR1 KGHSH and CDR2 LQKENI. There are 15 residues in the CDR3. V was trimmed by 0 bases and J by 0 bases, leaving 8 bases between them.

The chain recombines TRBV5-1 with TRBJ2-1; 7 bases match TRBD1. This CDR3 region has 15 residues. With 4 bases clipped from V and 0 bases from J, the junction kept 4 bases outside the gene matches. Germline V CDR1 and CDR2: SGHRS, YFSETQ. The CDR3 here is CASSLQGNSYNEQFF. The CDR3 DNA is TGCGCCAGCAGCCTACAGGGGAACTCCTACAATGAGCAGTTCTTC.

V usage is TRBV6-1 and J usage is TRBJ1-5, with D uncertain. Germline V gives CDR1 MNHNS, CDR2 SASEGT. V lost 7 bases and J lost 0, with 10 bases in between. This CDR3 comprises 14 residues. CDR3 amino acids: CASTVTYSNQPQHF. In DNA form, the CDR3 reads TGTGCCAGCACCGTTACGTATAGCAATCAGCCCCAGCATTTT.

The chain uses TRBV28 and TRBJ2-7; 9 positions agree with TRBD1. Trimming at V came to 2 bases and at J to 2 bases, leaving 1 base not matched to a gene. Germline lookup yields CDR1 MDHEN and CDR2 SYDVKM. The CDR3 extends over 14 amino acids. The CDR3 DNA sequence: TGTGCCAGCAGTTTAGGGACAGGGACCTACGAGCAGTACTTC. Its protein is CASSLGTGTYEQYF.

The J gene is TRBJ2-1, the V gene TRBV28, with 11 nucleotides matching TRBD2. Unmatched junction bases numbered 6, after V lost 5 bases and J lost 9 bases. Per the germline V gene, CDR1 is MDHEN and CDR2 is SYDVKM. The CDR3 length is 14 residues. The CDR3 bases are TGTGCCAGCAGTACACTAGCGGGAGCATTTGAGCAGTTCTTC. This sequence encodes CASSTLAGAFEQFF.

Comments on this clone: One end of the junction does not line up with germline, which may come from a read error. This chain connects TRBV27 to TRBJ2-7, with D maybe TRBD1 (5 bases). Germline V gene sequence: CDR1 MNHEY, CDR2 SMNVEV (reference sequence). CDR3 length: 14 amino acids. The CDR3 loop is CASSDPGSSNEQYF. CDR3 DNA sequence: TGTGCCAGCAGTGATCCAGGGTCCTCCAACGAGCAGTACTTC.

This chain joins TRBV5-8 and TRBJ1-2; D is uncertain. V was shortened by 4 bases and J by 8 bases, with 9 bases between the two germline ends. The CDR3 extends over 11 amino acids. Germline V gene data show CDR1 as SGHTS and CDR2 as YDEGEE. The CDR3 sequence: CASSPRRGYTF. CDR3 DNA: TGTGCCAGCAGCCCGAGGCGGGGCTACACCTTC.

The chain joins TRBV2 to TRBJ1-2, with D unresolved. The CDR3 consists of 14 residues. Germline lookup yields CDR1 SNHLY and CDR2 FYNNEI. V lost 4 bases to trimming and J lost 3 bases, with 12 bases between them. In DNA, the CDR3 is TGTGCCAGCAGTGCCCTTCAGACGGACTATGGCTACACCTTC. This translates into CASSALQTDYGYTF.